This T cell receptor beta chain was captured by sequencing in a study of shared clonotypes between healthy human individuals. V lost 5 bases and J 4 bases, leaving 6 bases between the germline ends. The CDR3 extends over 12 amino acids. CDR1 is SGHAT and CDR2 is FQNNGV in the germline V gene. On ten immunoSEQ deep assay plates, unsorted PBMC DNA was sequenced. Assay used: immunoSEQ multiplex PCR; TCRdb lists only in-frame clones, some missing. In the table there are approximately 470,000 clones, about 85% of which are singletons. The specimen sequenced was PBMCs. The clonotype comes from a woman aged 40 to 55 in good health. Some clones in this sample may be carry-over from other donors' samples. The V gene is TRBV11-2, the J gene TRBJ1-5; D remains ambiguous. The CDR3 spells CASSDGNQPQHF. CDR3 in DNA: TGTGCCAGCAGCGACGGGAATCAGCCCCAGCATTTT.